The 24 T cell receptor beta chains below were found in one sample sequenced in a study of CD4 T cells in relation to SARS-CoV-2 and coronaviruses. Sequenced by immunoSEQ multiplex PCR; TCRdb stores in-frame clones only, minus some. The data hold tens of thousands of clones, with roughly 94% observed a single time. The sequenced sample consisted of naive CD4+ T cells from PBMCs. This sample's subset: naive CD4+ T cells isolated by negative enrichment. The receptors were sampled from an adult with COVID-19.

The chain links TRBV28 to TRBJ1-2, with D perhaps matching TRBD1 (5 bases). The CDR3 contains 13 residues. Trimming stripped 4 bases from V and 1 base from J, with 7 bases between. Germline V gene data show CDR1 as MDHEN and CDR2 as SYDVKM. CDR3 sequence (DNA): TGTGCCAGCAGTTCGGGGCTTAACTATGGCTACACCTTC. Translated, it gives CASSSGLNYGYTF.

The rearrangement joins TRBV29-1 to TRBJ2-7; D gene unclear. The V end was cut by 3 bases, the J end by 3 bases, with 6 bases between. Germline V gives CDR1 SQVTM, CDR2 ANQGSEA. There are 11 residues in the CDR3. For the CDR3, the DNA is TGCAGCGTTGAGGATAACTACGAGCAGTACTTC. This gives the protein CSVEDNYEQYF.

This chain uses TRBV28 with TRBJ2-1; no clear D gene. The germline V and J ends were trimmed by 1 base and 7 bases, with 5 bases remaining between them. The CDR3 has 12 residues. Germline loops: CDR1 MDHEN, CDR2 SYDVKM. The CDR3 is CASSLYVNEQFF. The CDR3 DNA reads as TGTGCCAGCAGTTTATATGTGAATGAGCAGTTCTTC.

The chain has TRBV20-1 and TRBJ2-1; 10 positions match TRBD2. CDR1 is DFQATT and CDR2 is SNEGSKA in the germline V gene (reference sequence). V lost 3 bases to trimming and J lost 6 bases; unmatched junction nucleotides: 11. The CDR3 runs to 16 residues. The CDR3 DNA sequence: TGCAGTGCTAGTCCTAGCGGGAGCATTTTAGGCAATGAGCAGTTCTTC. It translates to CSASPSGSILGNEQFF.

The V gene is TRBV7-9, the J gene TRBJ1-2, with a tentative D call TRBD1 (6 bases). V was cut by 0 bases and J by 5 bases, with 13 bases left in between. The V gene's germline CDR1 is SEHNR and CDR2 FQNEAQ (reference sequence). The CDR3 length is 15 residues. In DNA form, the CDR3 reads TGTGCCAGCAGCTTAGCGGCGAGGGGGGAATATGGCTACACCTTC. Translating it yields CASSLAARGEYGYTF.

This sequence joins TRBV6-5 and TRBJ2-6; D perhaps matches TRBD2 (6 bases). The CDR3 covers 15 residues. Trimming took 6 bases from V and 4 from J, leaving 13 bases between them. Germline lookup yields CDR1 MNHEY and CDR2 SVGAGI. CDR3 nucleotides: TGTGCCAGCAGGGGACTGAATGAAGGGGCCAACGTCCTGACTTTC. This translates into CASRGLNEGANVLTF.

This chain uses TRBV6-1 with TRBJ2-1; perhaps TRBD1 as D (6 bases). This CDR3 comprises 16 residues. Germline CDR1 and CDR2: MNHNS and SASEGT. V lost 3 bases to trimming and J lost 0 bases, with 12 bases between them. The CDR3 DNA follows: TGTGCCAGCAGTGACCGACAGGCCAACTCCTACAATGAGCAGTTCTTC. Translated: CASSDRQANSYNEQFF.

The chain employs TRBV12-3 or TRBV12-4 and TRBJ2-7, with a possible D match to TRBD2 (6 bases). The CDR3 loop spans 13 amino acids. V was shortened by 7 bases and J by 0 bases, with 10 bases between the two germline ends. CDR3 sequence reads: CASKDGGSYEQYF. The CDR3 nucleotides are TGTGCCAGCAAGGACGGGGGCTCCTACGAGCAGTACTTC.

The J gene is TRBJ2-3, the V gene TRBV6-5; D uncertain. Per the germline V gene, CDR1 is MNHEY and CDR2 is SVGAGI. Trimming took 7 bases from V and 0 from J, leaving 8 bases between them. The CDR3 covers 13 residues. CDR3 in amino acids: CASMGSSTDTQYF. The CDR3 DNA sequence: TGTGCCAGCATGGGGTCAAGCACAGATACGCAGTATTTT.

The rearrangement uses TRBV2 and TRBJ1-1, with D perhaps TRBD1 (6 bases). In germline, CDR1 is SNHLY, CDR2 FYNNEI. V was trimmed by 3 bases and J by 0 bases, leaving 11 bases between them. The CDR3 has 15 amino acids. The CDR3 loop is CASSDGGPMNTEAFF. In DNA form, the CDR3 reads TGTGCCAGCAGTGACGGGGGGCCGATGAACACTGAAGCTTTCTTT.

The gene calls are TRBV2 and TRBJ2-7; D assignment may be TRBD1 or TRBD2 (5 bases each). Germline V CDR1 and CDR2: SNHLY, FYNNEI. V lost 4 bases and J 6 bases, leaving 13 bases between the germline ends. This CDR3 has 13 amino acids. The CDR3 DNA reads TGTGCCAGCAGTGGCTCGCGAGGGGTCGAGCAGTACTTC. It is translated as CASSGSRGVEQYF.

The V and J genes are TRBV12-3 or TRBV12-4 and TRBJ2-5; D gene unclear. This CDR3 region has 12 residues. V dropped 1 base and J dropped 7 bases, with 7 bases sitting between them. The CDR3 nucleotides are TGTGCCAGCAGTTTAGAAACCCCGACCCAGTACTTC. Translated, it gives CASSLETPTQYF.

The chain carries TRBV4-1 and TRBJ2-3; D not certain. The germline CDR1 and CDR2 sequences are MGHRA and YSYEKL. With 3 bases removed from V and 6 bases from J, the gap between germline ends came to 7 bases. The CDR3 contains 12 residues. As DNA, the CDR3 is TGCGCCAGCAGCCAGACGTTGGATACGCAGTATTTT. The encoded protein is CASSQTLDTQYF.

This clone was counted a single time. The chain links TRBV28 to TRBJ2-6, with D possibly being TRBD1 or TRBD2 (5 bases each). Germline V CDR1 and CDR2: MDHEN, SYDVKM. Trimming shortened V by 2 bases and J by 4 bases, and 15 bases separated the two germline ends. CDR3 length: 17 amino acids. The CDR3 sequence is CASSLPGALTGANVLTF. The CDR3, as DNA: TGTGCCAGCAGTTTACCCGGGGCGCTGACCGGGGCCAACGTCCTGACTTTC.

The V call is TRBV3-1 (or the pseudogene TRBV3-2), the J call TRBJ1-1; D is possibly TRBD1 (6 bases). Deletions cut 2 bases from V and 4 bases from J, with 11 bases between. This CDR3 has 14 amino acids. Looked up from germline, CDR1 is LGHDT and CDR2 is YNNKEL (reference sequence). CDR3 region: CASSQLRGGTEAFF. The DNA for the CDR3 is TGTGCCAGCAGCCAACTCAGGGGAGGCACTGAAGCTTTCTTT.

The chain couples TRBV28 to TRBJ1-6; possibly TRBD1 for D (6 bases). In germline, CDR1 is MDHEN, CDR2 SYDVKM. This CDR3 region has 15 residues. The V gene lost 3 bases and the J gene lost 3 bases, with 9 bases spanning the gap. CDR3 sequence: CASSFRTDYNSPLHF. The CDR3 nucleotides read TGTGCCAGCAGTTTCAGGACAGACTATAATTCACCCCTCCACTTT. The full variable domain, with the rest looked up from reference TRBV28 and TRBJ1-6, is DVKVTQSSRYLVKRTGEKVFLECVQDMDHENMFWYRQDPGLGLRLIYFSYDVKMKEKGDIPEGYSVSREKKERFSLILESASTNQTSMYLCASSFRTDYNSPLHFGNGTRLTVT.

The rearrangement joins TRBV28 to TRBJ2-1, with 9 bases identical to TRBD2. The germline CDR1 and CDR2 sequences are MDHEN and SYDVKM. The CDR3 has 16 residues. V gave up 1 base and J gave up 8 bases; unmatched junction bases: 9. The CDR3, as DNA: TGTGCCAGCAGTTTATTTTCTAGCGGGATTAGGGATGAGCAGTTCTTC. It specifies CASSLFSSGIRDEQFF.

This chain joins TRBV30 and TRBJ1-1, with no clear D. The germline gives CDR1 GTSNPN, CDR2 SVGIG (reference sequence). The CDR3 spans 13 residues. Trimming shortened V by 3 bases and J by 2 bases, and 10 bases separated the two germline ends. DNA for the CDR3: TGTGCCTGGAGCACTCGTGGAAACACTGAAGCTTTCTTT. Translated, it gives CAWSTRGNTEAFF.

This chain connects TRBV10-3 to TRBJ2-2; 12 bases match TRBD2. The CDR3 is 15 residues long. The ends lost 8 bases at V and 5 bases at J; junction bases unmatched: 6. Germline V gene lookup returns CDR1 ENHRY and CDR2 SYGVKD. The CDR3 coding sequence is TGTGCCATCCCTAGACTAGCGGGAGCTACCGGGGAGCTGTTTTTT. It translates to CAIPRLAGATGELFF.

This chain joins TRBV7-2 and TRBJ2-5; 8 bases fit TRBD1. The CDR3 contains 14 residues. V lost 5 bases, J lost 8 bases, and 10 bases stayed unmatched. CDR1 and CDR2 (germline): SGHTA, FQGNSA. The CDR3 region is CASSGDRPERTQYF. CDR3 coding DNA: TGTGCCAGCAGCGGGGACAGGCCTGAGAGAACCCAGTACTTC.

The chain carries TRBV9 and TRBJ2-7, with 7 positions matching TRBD2. The CDR3 is made up of 15 amino acids. The V gene end was trimmed by 0 bases and the J gene end by 1 base; junction bases not matched to a gene: 4. The germline V gene encodes CDR1 SGDLS and CDR2 YYNGEE. Here the CDR3 reads CASSVGSSGSYEQYF. DNA for the CDR3: TGTGCCAGCAGCGTAGGTTCTAGCGGTTCCTACGAGCAGTACTTC. The full variable domain, with the rest looked up from reference TRBV9 and TRBJ2-7, is DSGVTQTPKHLITATGQRVTLRCSPRSGDLSVYWYQQSLDQGLQFLIQYYNGEERAKGNILERFSAQQFPDLHSELNLSSLELGDSALYFCASSVGSSGSYEQYFGPGTRLTVT.

This chain uses TRBV5-4 with TRBJ2-5; TRBD1 or TRBD2 may be the D gene (6 bases each). This CDR3 has 16 residues. Trimming removed 10 bases from V and 4 bases from J, with 26 bases in between. The germline gives CDR1 SGHNT, CDR2 YYREEE (reference sequence). The CDR3 protein is CASKKGGAPTRETQYF. The CDR3 DNA reads TGTGCCTCAAAAAAGGGGGGAGCCCCCACTCGAGAGACCCAGTACTTC.

The chain uses TRBV19 and TRBJ2-7; D is unclear. Per germline, CDR1 LNHDA and CDR2 SQIVND (reference sequence). The V and J ends lost 3 bases and 2 bases respectively, with 11 bases between them. This CDR3 has 14 amino acids. CDR3 residues: CASSMGYFPYEQYF. CDR3 nucleotide sequence: TGTGCCAGTAGTATGGGGTACTTCCCCTACGAGCAGTACTTC.

V usage is TRBV19 and J usage is TRBJ2-7, with TRBD2 identical over 9 bases. The germline CDR1 and CDR2 sequences are LNHDA and SQIVND (reference sequence). This CDR3 comprises 15 residues. With 3 bases clipped from V and 2 bases from J, the junction kept 5 bases outside the gene matches. The CDR3 sequence is CASSIGVAGAYEQYF. The DNA for the CDR3 is TGTGCCAGTAGTATCGGGGTAGCGGGAGCCTACGAGCAGTACTTC. Complete variable domain (other parts from reference TRBV19 and TRBJ2-7): DGGITQSPKYLFRKEGQNVTLSCEQNLNHDAMYWYRQDPGQGLRLIYYSQIVNDFQKGDIAEGYSVSREKKESFPLTVTSAQKNPTAFYLCASSIGVAGAYEQYFGPGTRLTVT.